The entry below gives a single T cell receptor beta chain sequence along with its context. This clone was found a few times. This receptor's antigen is unknown. No qualities accompany the bases; no much larger clone lies one base away. These data come from a study of beta chain features in type 1 diabetes (dated by TCRdb to 2016 to 2019). For the wider study: Mean age, gender distribution, total cell number and subset yield were not different between patients and healthy donors. A total of 107,917,701 sorted cells were examined across all samples, and the number of cells per subset was strongly correlated with RNA yield. In the study, TCRB repertoires of sorted circulating CD4+ T cell subsets from recently diagnosed type 1 diabetes patients were compared with those of matched healthy donors. Regulatory and stem cell-like memory subsets were isolated from only 8 patients and about 8 healthy donors, whereas naive and central memory subsets came from all 30 or so donors. The paper's findings and limits, for the study overall: Because cDNA was sequenced instead of genomic DNA, activated cells with high expression could be over-represented, although the groups did not differ in activation or CD3 levels. HLA sub-analyses involved small numbers of individuals, so any influence of HLA type on TCRB rearrangement remained unresolved. PCR may preferentially amplify shorter templates, but because patient and control samples were amplified and corrected together, any resulting skew would affect both groups equally. Naive, central memory and regulatory TCRB repertoires appeared to be more similar among patients than among healthy donors. At VDJ recombination sites, patients with type 1 diabetes made fewer insertions and deleted more nucleotides, a pattern implying thymic rearrangement abnormalities. A moderate but significant shortening of TCRB CDR3 length was observed in type 1 diabetes patients in all four CD4+ subsets.

The junction carries 6 bases between V and J, which are trimmed by 4 bases and 0 bases respectively. From the germline V gene (reference sequence), CDR1 is LNHNV and CDR2 is YYDKDF. From the cysteine up to the phenylalanine, the CDR3 has a length of 14 residues. The read is trimmed to its CDR3 DNA, 42 bases read in frame from base 1. The entire isolated RNA was reverse transcribed using the High Capacity cDNA Reverse Transcription Kit, and thus expressed TCRB transcripts were sequenced. Deep immunoSEQ sequencing was applied to naive, central memory and regulatory T cell samples, giving an average of roughly 3.5 million total reads per sample. Sorted cells were lysed in RLT buffer, and RNA was extracted using DNase-treated RNeasy Micro or Mini kits according to cell number. Each cell subset was processed on its own to prevent cross-contamination, while patient and healthy donor samples were processed together. The immunoSEQ multiplex PCR was used to amplify TCRB sequences from cDNA, generating 87-bp fragments that spanned the CDR3 region. Amplicons were sequenced on the Illumina HiSeq platform. Per the original workflow: PCR bias was corrected computationally using synthetic template baselines, and reads within Hamming distance 2 were collapsed, with unmergeable singletons discarded. Reads were aligned to IMGT to assign V, D and J genes, CDR3 length, and insertions or deletions at six rearrangement sites. Within each subset, clonotype counts were normalized to sorted cell number, after which true diversity and Gini coefficients were computed with the tcR R package. The overlap coefficient, calculated on TCRB nucleotide sequences, was used to quantify repertoire sharing. As a proxy for the pre-selection repertoire, out-of-frame TCRB sequences from naive cells were analyzed. In TCRdb, the immuneACCESS table is reduced to in-frame sequences with V and J assigned. These tables do not hold every clone; where another copy was compared, an unresolved V gene accounts for under half, and the others remain unexplained. The V and J calls and clone size are taken from that table; D and trimming were inferred from the DNA. For this sample the table gives 250,000 to 350,000 clones, of which 11% were detected only once. The ten most abundant clones make up just over 0.015% of the sample.

From each donor, a single peripheral blood sample of roughly 0.11 L on average was drawn into heparinised tubes. Using a panel that included CD45RO, CCR7, CD25, CD127, CD95 and CD27, naive, central memory, regulatory and stem cell-like memory CD4+ T cells were sorted on a BD FACSAria II. A purity above 95% was achieved for all sorted populations. PBMCs were isolated right away by Lymphoprep density gradient centrifugation and were stained directly, without culture. So that batch effects would be minimized, each experiment stained and sorted samples in pairs, pairing one healthy donor with one patient.

This clonotype originated in a woman in her twenties or thirties in good health. The V and J genes are TRBV15 and TRBJ1-4; no D gene can be assigned with confidence. Material: naive CD4+ T cells from blood. The cell subset or site label corresponds to: true naive CD4+ T cells. CDR3 reads: CATSTGSTNEKLFF. The base sequence is TGTGCCACCAGCACGGGATCAACTAATGAAAAACTGTTTTTT.